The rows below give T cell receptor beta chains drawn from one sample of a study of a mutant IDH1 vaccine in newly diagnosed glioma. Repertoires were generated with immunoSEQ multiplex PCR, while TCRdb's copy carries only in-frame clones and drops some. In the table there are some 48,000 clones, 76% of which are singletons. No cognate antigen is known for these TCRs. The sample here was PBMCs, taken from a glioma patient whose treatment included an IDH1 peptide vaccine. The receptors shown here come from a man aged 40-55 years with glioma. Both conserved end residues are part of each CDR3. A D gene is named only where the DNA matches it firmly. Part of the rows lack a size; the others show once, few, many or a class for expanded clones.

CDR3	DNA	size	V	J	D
CASRSRLNTEAFF	TGTGCCAGCAGATCAAGATTGAACACTGAAGCTTTCTTT	-	TRBV11-3	TRBJ1-1	-
CATSPGTSGREQFF	TGTGCCACCTCTCCCGGGACTAGCGGGAGGGAGCAGTTCTTC	-	TRBV19	TRBJ2-1	TRBD2
CASSQPGGLSKTQYF	TGTGCCAGCAGCCAACCGGGTGGGCTTTCGAAGACCCAGTACTTC	-	TRBV5-6	TRBJ2-5	-
CASSLGGQGADYGYTF	TGTGCCAGCAGCTTAGGAGGACAGGGGGCGGACTATGGCTACACCTTC	once	TRBV7-2	TRBJ1-2	TRBD1
CASSLQQRETQYF	TGTGCCAGCAGCTTACAGCAGCGGGAGACCCAGTACTTC	once	TRBV7-7	TRBJ2-5	-
CASTGRLREKDTQYF	TGTGCCAGCACCGGCCGACTGCGGGAGAAAGATACGCAGTATTTT	-	TRBV6-1	TRBJ2-3	TRBD2
CASSLASRLAGNNEQFF	TGTGCCAGCAGCTTAGCTTCTCGACTAGCGGGAAACAATGAGCAGTTCTTC	-	TRBV7-2	TRBJ2-1	TRBD2
CASIGSQVFEQFF	TGTGCCAGTATAGGGTCCCAAGTTTTTGAGCAGTTCTTC	-	TRBV19	TRBJ2-1	-
CASPPLPGTEAFF	TGTGCCAGCCCCCCCCTACCGGGGACTGAAGCTTTCTTT	-	TRBV5-8	TRBJ1-1	-
CASSLGLAGANEQFF	TGCGCCAGCAGCTTGGGGCTAGCGGGAGCCAATGAGCAGTTCTTC	-	TRBV5-1	TRBJ2-1	TRBD2
CASSLEAETYNEQFF	TGTGCCAGCAGCTTAGAGGCGGAAACCTACAATGAGCAGTTCTTC	-	TRBV7-2	TRBJ2-1	-
CASRQGVAQPQHF	TGTGCCAGCCGACAGGGGGTCGCTCAGCCCCAGCATTTT	-	TRBV27	TRBJ1-5	TRBD1
CASRGTGLWGYGYTF	TGCGCCAGCAGGGGGACAGGTCTGTGGGGCTATGGCTACACCTTC	-	TRBV10-2	TRBJ1-2	TRBD1
CASSDYWTGDEQYF	TGTGCCAGCAGTGATTATTGGACCGGGGACGAGCAGTACTTC	-	TRBV6-1	TRBJ2-7	-
CASAGGRKQPQHF	TGTGCCAGCGCCGGGGGAAGAAAGCAGCCCCAGCATTTT	-	TRBV6-5	TRBJ1-5	-
CASRAGATSQYF	TGTGCCAGCAGGGCAGGGGCTACCTCCCAGTACTTC	-	TRBV2	TRBJ2-5	-
CASSLAAGFTGELFF	TGTGCCAGCAGCCTAGCGGCAGGTTTCACCGGGGAGCTGTTTTTT	-	TRBV11-1	TRBJ2-2	TRBD2
CASSKVGQPWDQPQHF	TGTGCCAGCAGCAAAGTGGGACAGCCTTGGGATCAGCCCCAGCATTTT	-	TRBV21-1	TRBJ1-5	-
CASSPGSGYEQYF	TGTGCCAGCTCACCAGGAAGCGGCTACGAGCAGTACTTC	-	TRBV18	TRBJ2-7	-
CASDRDTDTQYF	TGTGCCAGCGACAGGGATACAGATACGCAGTATTTT	-	TRBV7-2	TRBJ2-3	TRBD1
CAISEGTPSGGVGTQYF	TGTGCCATCAGTGAGGGTACCCCTAGCGGCGGGGTAGGTACGCAGTATTTT	-	TRBV10-3	TRBJ2-3	TRBD2
CASSVSGLLNEKLFF	TGTGCCAGCAGTGTTTCCGGGCTCCTAAATGAAAAACTGTTTTTT	-	TRBV6-5	TRBJ1-4	-
CASSLRNSPLHF	TGTGCCAGCAGCTTGAGAAATTCACCCCTCCACTTT	-	TRBV5-6	TRBJ1-6	-
CASSPDRVDTQYF	TGTGCCAGCTCACCGGACCGGGTAGATACGCAGTATTTT	-	TRBV18	TRBJ2-3	-
CASSPGTGVFIDYGYTF	TGTGCCAGCAGTCCGGGGACAGGGGTTTTCATAGACTATGGCTACACCTTC	-	TRBV7-9	TRBJ1-2	TRBD1
CASSLPSSGNEQYF	TGTGCCAGCAGCTTACCCTCGAGCGGGAACGAGCAGTACTTC	-	TRBV7-8	TRBJ2-7	TRBD2
CARSAVRIATSTDTQYF	TGTGCCAGAAGCGCGGTAAGAATAGCGACAAGCACAGATACGCAGTATTTT	-	TRBV5-3	TRBJ2-3	-
CASVLISYEQYF	TGCGCCAGCGTACTTATCTCCTACGAGCAGTACTTC	once	TRBV5-1	TRBJ2-7	-
CASSLNRDSDEKLFF	TGCGCCAGCAGCTTGAACCGGGACAGTGATGAAAAACTGTTTTTT	-	TRBV5-1	TRBJ1-4	TRBD1
CATSREAGVGARNYGYTF	TGTGCCACCAGCAGAGAGGCTGGGGTCGGGGCCCGGAACTATGGCTACACCTTC	few	TRBV15	TRBJ1-2	-
CASSPQGKDTEAFF	TGTGCCAGCAGTCCACAGGGTAAGGACACTGAAGCTTTCTTT	-	TRBV6-6	TRBJ1-1	-
CASSPFGTPGYEQYF	TGTGCCAGCAGCCCCTTCGGGACGCCAGGATACGAGCAGTACTTC	-	TRBV2	TRBJ2-7	-
CASSLAEGSTDTQYF	TGCGCCAGCAGCTTAGCCGAAGGGAGCACAGATACGCAGTATTTT	-	TRBV5-1	TRBJ2-3	-
CSVDFPTGAVDTGELFF	TGCAGCGTTGATTTTCCCACAGGGGCGGTTGACACCGGGGAGCTGTTTTTT	-	TRBV29-1	TRBJ2-2	TRBD1
CASSLPGVGTDTQYF	TGTGCCAGCAGCTTACCGGGGGTGGGCACAGATACGCAGTATTTT	-	TRBV11-2	TRBJ2-3	-
CASSAAVNTEAFF	TGTGCCAGCAGCGCTGCAGTGAACACTGAAGCTTTCTTT	-	TRBV6-6	TRBJ1-1	-
CASSQEGTSDEQYF	TGTGCCAGCAGCCAAGAGGGGACTAGTGACGAGCAGTACTTC	-	TRBV4-2	TRBJ2-7	TRBD2
CASRHLNTEAFF	TGTGCCAGCAGGCACCTGAACACTGAAGCTTTCTTT	few	TRBV5-6	TRBJ1-1	-
CASNLSRGKGKLFF	TGTGCCAGTAACCTGTCGAGGGGGAAGGGGAAACTGTTTTTT	-	TRBV19	TRBJ1-4	-
CASSPGGGRANEQFF	TGTGCCAGCAGCCCGGGGGGCGGGAGGGCCAATGAGCAGTTCTTC	-	TRBV7-9	TRBJ2-1	TRBD2
CASSFTQIITGELFF	TGTGCCAGCAGCTTTACACAGATAATCACCGGGGAGCTGTTTTTT	-	TRBV11-3	TRBJ2-2	-
CASSRQGLAGNEQFF	TGTGCCAGTAGTAGACAGGGACTAGCGGGTAATGAGCAGTTCTTC	-	TRBV19	TRBJ2-1	TRBD2
CASSEARAPLGNTIYF	TGTGCCAGCAGTGAAGCCCGGGCCCCTCTTGGGAACACCATATATTTT	-	TRBV6-1	TRBJ1-3	-
CAWSGGGGTDTQYF	TGTGCCTGGAGTGGAGGGGGCGGCACAGATACGCAGTATTTT	-	TRBV30	TRBJ2-3	TRBD1
CASGGGGSFEQYF	TGTGCCAGCGGAGGAGGGGGCAGTTTCGAGCAGTACTTC	-	TRBV7-6	TRBJ2-7	-
CASSLDSSEGTVRLDEQFF	TGCGCCAGCAGCTTGGATAGTTCAGAGGGGACAGTACGGTTGGATGAGCAGTTCTTC	medium-sized	TRBV5-1	TRBJ2-1	TRBD1
CASSYKGITEAFF	TGTGCCAGCAGTTACAAAGGGATCACTGAAGCTTTCTTT	-	TRBV6-6	TRBJ1-1	-
CASTPELLLAVSYNEQFF	TGTGCCAGCACCCCCGAACTTTTGTTAGCGGTCTCCTACAATGAGCAGTTCTTC	-	TRBV9	TRBJ2-1	-
CSVSPSRETQYF	TGCAGCGTTAGCCCTAGCCGGGAGACCCAGTACTTC	-	TRBV29-1	TRBJ2-5	-
CASSLTSGSGETQYF	TGTGCCAGCAGCTTGACTAGCGGGAGCGGAGAGACCCAGTACTTC	-	TRBV7-6	TRBJ2-5	TRBD2